These T cell receptor beta chains were read from a single sample in a study of glioma-infiltrating T cells. One entry per CDR3 protein, called by TCRdb with MiXCR from the multiplex PCR reads. The repertoire holds some 160,000 distinct CDR3 sequences, around 40% seen once, with over 4% in the top ten. Material: glioma tissue, nonneoplastic brain tissue, or PBMCs (not recorded which). Source of these receptors: a human donor with low-grade glioma or glioblastoma, undergoing nonglioma brain surgery, or in good health (not recorded which). Each CDR3 is given with its conserved first and last residue. A D gene is named only where the DNA matches it firmly. Clone size is stated in some rows and not others, as once, few, many or a class when expanded.

many TRBD1 TRBJ2-7 TRBV6-1 TGTGCCAGCAGTTTGGGGACAGGGGGCTTGGTCGAGCAGTACTTC CASSLGTGGLVEQYF
. . TRBJ1-3 TRBV6-1 TGTGCCAGCGGGCAGAGCTCTGGAAACACCATATATTTT CASGQSSGNTIYF
many . TRBJ2-1 TRBV20-1 TGCAGTGCTAGAGCTCCAAGGACCCAACCCTACAATGAGCAGTTCTTC CSARAPRTQPYNEQFF
. . TRBJ2-3 TRBV7-2 TGTGCCAGCAGCCCCCGGGGAGGAAGCACAGATACGAAGTATTTT CASSPRGGSTDTKYF
. . TRBJ2-2 TRBV30 TGTGCCTGGAACAGCGGGGACACCGAGTTTTTT CAWNSGDTEFF
. TRBD2 TRBJ2-3 TRBV7-2 TGTGTCAGCAGCCTGCGAGCGGGAGACACAGATACGCAGTATTTT CVSSLRAGDTDTQYF
. . TRBJ2-1 TRBV12-3/TRBV12-4 TGTGCCAGCAGTTTTGGGCGGGCTGAGCAGTTCTTC CASSFGRAEQFF
many . TRBJ1-5 TRBV6-1 TGTGCCAGCAGTGAAGTGGCGCAGGGACAGCCCCAGCATTTT CASSEVAQGQPQHF
once . TRBJ2-5 TRBV5-4 TGTGCCAGCAGCCTTGGGCCCGGCAGGGAGACCCAGTGCTTC CASSLGPGRETQCF
. . TRBJ2-2 TRBV12-3/TRBV12-4 TGTGCCAGCAGTTTAGTCCTGGGAGCAATGGGGGAGCTGTTTTTT CASSLVLGAMGELFF
few TRBD2 TRBJ2-7 TRBV4-1 TGCGCCAGCAGCCAAGCCGGTCTCTATAGCGGGAGACATTCCTACGAGCAGTACTTC CASSQAGLYSGRHSYEQYF
many TRBD2 TRBJ2-2 TRBV20-1 TGCAGTGCTAGAGGGGGGGGGGACACCGGGGAGCTGTTTTTT CSARGGGDTGELFF
. . TRBJ2-5 TRBV7-2 TGTGCCAGCAGTCGACTCTGGCAGGCTGAAGAGACCCAGTACTTC CASSRLWQAEETQYF
. TRBD2 TRBJ2-1 TRBV27 TGTGCCAGCAGTTTTGGGCCCCCGCGGGGGGGCTACAATGAGCAGTTCTTC CASSFGPPRGGYNEQFF
. . TRBJ1-5 TRBV29-1 TGCAACGTTGGGGAAGGGGATCAGCCCCAGCATTTT CNVGEGDQPQHF
. TRBD1 TRBJ2-5 TRBV28 TGTGCCAGCAGTTTAAGTGTGGGACAGGGAGCGGAGACCCAGTACTTC CASSLSVGQGAETQYF